This passage covers 26 T cell receptor beta chains from one sample sequenced in a study of blood T cell repertoires in COVID-19. The assay was immunoSEQ multiplex PCR, and TCRdb's table has in-frame clones only and misses some. This table has roughly 340,000 clones, 88% appearing once. Material: peripheral blood. All receptors come from a woman between 65 and 79 years old with COVID-19, enrolled during active disease.

This clone was seen more than once but under ten times. The gene calls are TRBV19 and TRBJ1-1, with D uncertain. The germline gives CDR1 LNHDA, CDR2 SQIVND (reference sequence). Trimming took off 5 bases at V and 6 bases at J, with 10 bases between the two ends. There are 12 residues in the CDR3. The DNA of the CDR3 is TGTGCCAGTAGTCGGGGTTTGGCTGAAGCTTTCTTT. Translation: CASSRGLAEAFF.

V gene TRBV9 combines with J gene TRBJ2-3; 12 nucleotides match TRBD2. In germline, CDR1 is SGDLS, CDR2 YYNGEE. CDR3 length equals 15 residues. The V and J ends lost 1 base and 5 bases, in that order; junction bases with no gene match: 2. CDR3: CASSVTSGGLDTQYF. The CDR3 region has the DNA TGTGCCAGCAGCGTAACTAGCGGGGGGTTAGATACGCAGTATTTT.

This sequence joins TRBV5-1 and TRBJ1-4; D not certain. Germline CDR1 is SGHRS and CDR2 is YFSETQ. The CDR3 contains 12 residues. The V and J ends lost 0 bases and 8 bases respectively, with 5 bases between them. The CDR3 here is CASSLVGEKLFF. The CDR3 DNA reads as TGCGCCAGCAGCTTGGTGGGCGAAAAACTGTTTTTT.

The chain carries TRBV18 and TRBJ1-2; TRBD1 matches at 7 bases. Germline loops: CDR1 KGHSH, CDR2 LQKENI. The CDR3 runs to 13 residues. Trimming removed 5 bases from V and 6 bases from J; junction bases left unmatched: 6. For the CDR3, the DNA is TGTGCCAGCTCAGAACAGGGGTGGAATGGCTACACCTTC. As protein: CASSEQGWNGYTF.

As concerns this clone: The sample carries other DNA sequences with the same CDR3. J is TRBJ1-1 and V is TRBV7-9; perhaps TRBD1 as D (6 bases). Per germline, CDR1 SEHNR and CDR2 FQNEAQ (reference sequence). V lost 5 bases and J lost 0, with 10 bases in between. CDR3 length: 14 amino acids. DNA for the CDR3: TGTGCCAGCAGCCTCGGACAGATGAACACTGAAGCTTTCTTT. Translated: CASSLGQMNTEAFF.

The chain has TRBV5-4 and TRBJ1-4, with 8 bases that match TRBD1. This CDR3 region has 16 residues. Trimming at V came to 5 bases and at J to 6 bases, leaving 12 bases not matched to a gene. Germline V lookup: CDR1 SGHNT, CDR2 YYREEE (reference sequence). The CDR3 here is CASSSAAGGRDEKLFF. Here the CDR3 DNA reads TGTGCCAGCAGTTCTGCGGCAGGGGGCAGGGATGAAAAACTGTTTTTT.

CDR3 DNA: TGTGCCAGTAGTTCAACGACAGGGATAAGCAATCAGCCCCAGCATTTT. Translated: CASSSTTGISNQPQHF. The V and J genes are TRBV19 and TRBJ1-5, with TRBD1 matching 7 bases. V lost 5 bases and J lost 1; bases outside the gene matches: 8. This CDR3 comprises 16 residues. Germline V gene data show CDR1 as LNHDA and CDR2 as SQIVND (reference sequence).

The chain recombines TRBV4-3 with TRBJ1-6, with 12 bases lining up with TRBD1. Germline V lookup: CDR1 LGHNA, CDR2 YSLEER. After removal of 0 bases from V and 10 bases from J, the junction contained 4 bases not matched to a gene. This CDR3 region has 16 residues. DNA of the CDR3: TGCGCCAGCAGCCAAGAGGGGACAGGGGGCCGGTCACCCCTCCACTTT. It is translated as CASSQEGTGGRSPLHF.

The rearrangement joins TRBV4-3 to TRBJ1-2, with 7 bases identical to TRBD1. Germline CDR1 and CDR2: LGHNA and YSLEER. Losses at the gene ends were 4 bases for V and 5 bases for J; bases not matched to a gene: 7. The CDR3 totals 14 residues. The DNA of the CDR3 is TGCGCCAGCAGCCCGGGGACAGCAGATTATGGCTACACCTTC. Its protein product is CASSPGTADYGYTF.

The chain recombines TRBV18 with TRBJ1-4; D unclear. Germline values: CDR1 KGHSH, CDR2 LQKENI. The CDR3 totals 15 residues. The V end lost 3 bases, the J end lost 4 bases, and 12 bases lay between the germline ends. CDR3 in DNA: TGTGCCAGCTCACCGGGAAGCGGCGGTAATGAAAAACTGTTTTTT. This codes for CASSPGSGGNEKLFF.

This chain links TRBV5-4 with TRBJ2-5, with 7 bases fitting TRBD1. V trimming: 4 bases; J trimming: 5 bases; junction bases outside the gene matches: 5. Germline loops: CDR1 SGHNT, CDR2 YYREEE (reference sequence). CDR3 length: 13 residues. The DNA for the CDR3 is TGTGCCAGCAGCAGGGACAGTGGGGAGACCCAGTACTTC. It encodes CASSRDSGETQYF.

Only a few counts were recorded for this clone. V is TRBV28 and J is TRBJ1-6; tentative D call: TRBD1 (6 bases). The CDR3 totals 18 residues. The V end was cut by 4 bases, the J end by 0 bases, with 16 bases between. Germline V gene lookup returns CDR1 MDHEN and CDR2 SYDVKM. Here the CDR3 DNA reads TGTGCCAGCAGTTCGGGGGGCAGCTTTCGCTCCTATAATTCACCCCTCCACTTT. Its protein product is CASSSGGSFRSYNSPLHF.

A few counts support this clone. The chain joins TRBV7-9 to TRBJ2-7, with 10 bases lining up with TRBD2. J gave up 7 bases and V 3 bases, and 9 bases lay outside the gene matches. Per the germline V gene, CDR1 is SEHNR and CDR2 is FQNEAQ (reference sequence). The CDR3 consists of 15 residues. The CDR3 reads CASSFTAGGLREQYF. DNA of the CDR3: TGTGCCAGCAGCTTTACAGCGGGGGGGCTTAGGGAGCAGTACTTC.

This chain uses TRBV7-2 with TRBJ1-6, with D maybe TRBD1 (6 bases). The V end was cut by 7 bases, the J end by 6 bases, with 25 bases between. Germline lookup yields CDR1 SGHTA and CDR2 FQGNSA. CDR3 length: 18 residues. The CDR3 DNA reads as TGTGCCAGCACCCAAGCTCAGGGGACACGATTCCCTAATTCACCCCTCCACTTT. As protein: CASTQAQGTRFPNSPLHF.

V and J are TRBV5-1 and TRBJ1-6; no definite D call. CDR3 size: 17 residues. The V end lost 2 bases, the J end lost 0 bases, and 12 bases lay between the germline ends. Germline lookup yields CDR1 SGHRS and CDR2 YFSETQ. The CDR3, as DNA: TGCGCCAGCAGCTTTGAATCTAGGAGCTCCTATAATTCACCCCTCCACTTT. Residues: CASSFESRSSYNSPLHF.

The rearrangement uses TRBV19 and TRBJ2-7, with 7 bases identical to TRBD1. The CDR3 runs 15 residues. V lost 5 bases to trimming and J lost 0 bases; unmatched junction nucleotides: 7. CDR1 and CDR2 (germline): LNHDA, SQIVND (reference sequence). The CDR3 loop is CASSPQTGRSYEQYF. In DNA form, the CDR3 reads TGTGCCAGTAGTCCCCAGACAGGGCGCTCCTACGAGCAGTACTTC.

The rearrangement links TRBV20-1 to TRBJ1-1, with D uncertain. CDR1 is DFQATT and CDR2 is SNEGSKA in the germline V gene (reference sequence). The ends were cut back, 4 bases at V and 4 bases at J, with 7 bases in the middle. The CDR3 consists of 11 residues. This chain's CDR3 is CSANRGTEAFF. DNA of the CDR3: TGCAGTGCTAACCGCGGCACTGAAGCTTTCTTT.

Only one count was recorded for this clone. This chain uses TRBV4-1 with TRBJ1-1, with D unclear. The CDR3 has 15 residues. Germline V gene data show CDR1 as MGHRA and CDR2 as YSYEKL. Trimming removed 3 bases at V and 1 base at J, with 12 bases between. This CDR3 reads CASSHNLGGNTEAFF. CDR3 bases: TGCGCCAGCAGCCACAATCTGGGAGGGAACACTGAAGCTTTCTTT.

The chain has TRBV10-3 and TRBJ1-5; a weak D match, TRBD1 (5 bases). The V gene's germline CDR1 is ENHRY and CDR2 SYGVKD. The ends were cut back, 0 bases at V and 7 bases at J, with 10 bases in the middle. This CDR3 comprises 14 residues. CDR3 protein: CAISESGLLQPQHF. Here the CDR3 DNA reads TGTGCCATCAGTGAGTCGGGGCTTCTGCAGCCCCAGCATTTT.

The V call is TRBV18, the J call TRBJ1-2; D unclear. The CDR3 consists of 15 residues. The germline gives CDR1 KGHSH, CDR2 LQKENI. Between the trimmed V and J ends, which lost 5 bases and 0 bases, there was a span of 13 bases. CDR3 DNA sequence: TGTGCCAGCTCAAGTGCCGCGTTAACTAACTATGGCTACACCTTC. Its translation is CASSSAALTNYGYTF.

The J gene is TRBJ1-1, the V gene TRBV14, with D perhaps matching TRBD1 (6 bases). The CDR3 has 14 amino acids. Trimming pared 3 bases from V and 8 bases from J, leaving 16 bases between. Germline values: CDR1 SGHDN, CDR2 FVKESK. CDR3 sequence: CASSQSRDTLEAFF. CDR3 DNA: TGTGCCAGCAGCCAGAGCCGGGACACACTAGAAGCTTTCTTT.

Only one count was recorded for this clone. The V gene is TRBV7-2, the J gene TRBJ1-4; a weak D match, TRBD1 (5 bases). This CDR3 is 15 amino acids long. Looked up from germline, CDR1 is SGHTA and CDR2 is FQGNSA. V shed 2 bases and J shed 7 bases, with 14 bases lying between them. In DNA form, the CDR3 reads TGTGCCAGCAGCTTAAGGGGCAGCATCAGTGAAAAACTGTTTTTT. This sequence encodes CASSLRGSISEKLFF.

This rearrangement joins TRBV7-8 to TRBJ1-2; 7 bases map to TRBD1. The V segment lost 5 bases and the J segment 7 bases; nucleotides outside the gene matches: 10. CDR3 size: 14 residues. Germline V gene sequence: CDR1 SGHVS, CDR2 FQNEAQ. The CDR3 reads CASSLGTAERGYTF. The CDR3 DNA reads TGTGCCAGCAGCCTAGGGACAGCTGAACGTGGCTACACCTTC.

Written as DNA, the CDR3 is TGCGCCAGCAGCCCCAGGATAGGACAGAATAACTATGGCTACACCTTC. Translation gives CASSPRIGQNNYGYTF. This rearrangement joins TRBV5-1 to TRBJ1-2; D may be TRBD1 (6 bases). V lost 4 bases to trimming and J lost 1 base, with 17 bases between them. The CDR3 is made up of 16 amino acids. In germline, CDR1 is SGHRS, CDR2 YFSETQ.

As for this clone: Other DNA sequences in the sample encode the same CDR3. For the CDR3, the DNA is TGCGCCAGCAGCCTGGGACAGCTAAATGAAAAACTGTTTTTT. Protein sequence: CASSLGQLNEKLFF. The V call is TRBV5-1, the J call TRBJ1-4; 7 nucleotides match TRBD1. Germline V CDR1 and CDR2: SGHRS, YFSETQ. The CDR3 totals 14 residues. V trimming: 4 bases; J trimming: 5 bases; junction bases outside the gene matches: 5.

The V call is TRBV11-2, the J call TRBJ1-1; the match to TRBD1 covers 12 bases. The V and J ends lost 5 bases and 4 bases, in that order; junction bases with no gene match: 5. The CDR3 is 15 residues long. Looked up from germline, CDR1 is SGHAT and CDR2 is FQNNGV. CDR3 nucleotides: TGTGCCAGCAGCCTAGTGGGACAGGGGGCCACTGAAGCTTTCTTT. Its protein product is CASSLVGQGATEAFF.